This T cell receptor (beta chain) stems from a study of T cell responses to AZD1222 COVID-19 vaccine. Study in general: Whether given at about 4 or about 12 weeks, second doses were pooled.

Findings and limits, study-wide: Spike as a whole was targeted by vaccine-associated CD4 TCRs, dominant at 160-218 and 743-854. Targets within unmutated variant regions were reportedly found for nearly half of spike-specific TCRs. Females outnumbered males among donors, who were mostly white British; clonal diversity was possibly underestimated.

As for this clone: Its specificity is not known.

The V gene end was trimmed by 4 bases and the J gene end by 7 bases; junction bases not matched to a gene: 8. In germline, CDR1 is LGHDT, CDR2 YNNKEL (reference sequence). This CDR3 comprises 14 residues. The protocol was immunoSEQ multiplex PCR, while the TCRdb copy is restricted to in-frame clones and leaves out a portion. The table shows around 70,000 clones, with more than 70% occurring only once. This sequence joins TRBV3-1 (or the pseudogene TRBV3-2) and TRBJ2-7; 9 nucleotides line up with TRBD2. Sequencing used peripheral blood, obtained on day 0 of AZD1222 vaccination. This receptor was identified in an adult in good health. DNA of the CDR3: TGTGCCAGCAGCCTCATTAGCGGGAGAGGTGAGCAGTACTTC. It yields the protein CASSLISGRGEQYF.